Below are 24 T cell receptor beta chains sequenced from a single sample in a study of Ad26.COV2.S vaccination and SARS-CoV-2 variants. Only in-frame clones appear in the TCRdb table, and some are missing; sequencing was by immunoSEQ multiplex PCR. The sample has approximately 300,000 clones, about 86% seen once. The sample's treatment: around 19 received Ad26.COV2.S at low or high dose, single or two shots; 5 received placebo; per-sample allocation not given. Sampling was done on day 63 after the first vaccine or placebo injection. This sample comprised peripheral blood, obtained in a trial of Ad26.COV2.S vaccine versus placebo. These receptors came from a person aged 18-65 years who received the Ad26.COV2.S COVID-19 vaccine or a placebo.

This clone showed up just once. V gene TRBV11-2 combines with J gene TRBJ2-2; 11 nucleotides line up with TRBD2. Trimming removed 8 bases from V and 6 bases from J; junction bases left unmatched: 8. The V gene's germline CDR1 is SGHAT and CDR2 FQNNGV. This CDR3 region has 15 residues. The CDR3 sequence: CASRGLAGGSGELFF. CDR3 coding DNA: TGTGCCAGCCGAGGGCTAGCGGGGGGATCCGGGGAGCTGTTTTTT.

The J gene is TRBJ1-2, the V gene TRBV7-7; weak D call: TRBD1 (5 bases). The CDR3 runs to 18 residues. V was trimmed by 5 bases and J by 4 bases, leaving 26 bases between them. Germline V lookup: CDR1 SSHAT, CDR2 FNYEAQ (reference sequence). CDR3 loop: CASSALDSYSFLFYGYTF. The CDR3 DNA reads TGTGCCAGCAGCGCCCTTGACAGCTACTCGTTCCTATTCTATGGCTACACCTTC.

CDR3 loop: CSASQPQGPAFF. CDR3 in DNA: TGCAGTGCTAGTCAGCCGCAGGGGCCAGCTTTCTTT. This chain links TRBV20-1 with TRBJ1-1, with a weak D call TRBD1 (6 bases). V gave up 3 bases and J gave up 10 bases, with 15 bases separating them. Per the germline V gene, CDR1 is DFQATT and CDR2 is SNEGSKA (reference sequence). The CDR3 runs 12 residues.

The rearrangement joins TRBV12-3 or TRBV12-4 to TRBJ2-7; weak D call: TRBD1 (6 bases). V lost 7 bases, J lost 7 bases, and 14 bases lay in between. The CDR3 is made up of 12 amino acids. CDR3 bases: TGTGCCAGCACCTATAAGGGGGATGAGCAGTACTTC. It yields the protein CASTYKGDEQYF.

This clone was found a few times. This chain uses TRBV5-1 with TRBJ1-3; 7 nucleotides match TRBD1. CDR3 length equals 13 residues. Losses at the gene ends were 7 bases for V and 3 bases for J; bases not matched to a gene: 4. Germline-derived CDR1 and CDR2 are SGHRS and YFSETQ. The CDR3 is CASRRDSGNTIYF. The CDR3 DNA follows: TGCGCCAGCCGCCGGGACAGTGGAAACACCATATATTTT.

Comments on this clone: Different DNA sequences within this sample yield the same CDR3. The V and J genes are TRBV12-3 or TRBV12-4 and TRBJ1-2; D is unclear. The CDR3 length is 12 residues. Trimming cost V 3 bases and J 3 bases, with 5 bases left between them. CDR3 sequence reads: CASSFRDYGYTF. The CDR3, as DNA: TGTGCCAGCAGTTTCCGTGACTATGGCTACACCTTC.

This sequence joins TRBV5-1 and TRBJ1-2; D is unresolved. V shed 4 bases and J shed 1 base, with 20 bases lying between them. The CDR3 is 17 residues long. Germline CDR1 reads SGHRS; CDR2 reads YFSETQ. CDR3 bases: TGCGCCAGCAGCCCCTTCACGGCGCGGACGTATAACTATGGCTACACCTTC. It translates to CASSPFTARTYNYGYTF.

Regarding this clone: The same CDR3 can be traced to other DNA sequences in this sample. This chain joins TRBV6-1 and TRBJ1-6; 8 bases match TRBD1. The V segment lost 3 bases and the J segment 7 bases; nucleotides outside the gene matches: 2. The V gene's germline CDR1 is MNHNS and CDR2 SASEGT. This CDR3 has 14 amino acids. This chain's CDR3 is CASSDRDRNSPLHF. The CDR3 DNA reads TGTGCCAGCAGTGACCGGGACAGGAATTCACCCCTCCACTTT.

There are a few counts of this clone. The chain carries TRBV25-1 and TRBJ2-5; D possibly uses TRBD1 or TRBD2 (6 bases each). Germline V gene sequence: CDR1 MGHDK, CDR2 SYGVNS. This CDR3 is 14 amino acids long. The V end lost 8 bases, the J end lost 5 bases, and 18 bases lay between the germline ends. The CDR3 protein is CASAGGGGSETQYF. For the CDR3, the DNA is TGTGCCAGCGCCGGAGGAGGGGGTAGTGAGACCCAGTACTTC.

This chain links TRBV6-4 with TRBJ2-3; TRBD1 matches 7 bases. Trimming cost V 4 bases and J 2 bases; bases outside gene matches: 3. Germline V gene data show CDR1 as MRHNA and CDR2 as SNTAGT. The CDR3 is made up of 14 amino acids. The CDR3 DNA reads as TGTGCCAGCAGTGCGACAGGGCCCACAGATACGCAGTATTTT. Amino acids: CASSATGPTDTQYF.

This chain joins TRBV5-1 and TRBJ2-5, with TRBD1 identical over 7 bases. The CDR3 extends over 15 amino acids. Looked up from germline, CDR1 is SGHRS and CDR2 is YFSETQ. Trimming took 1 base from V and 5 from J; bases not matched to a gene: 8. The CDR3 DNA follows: TGCGCCAGCAGCTTGTTTGACAGGGCGGAGGAGACCCAGTACTTC. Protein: CASSLFDRAEETQYF. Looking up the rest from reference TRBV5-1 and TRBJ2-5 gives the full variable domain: KAGVTQTPRYLIKTRGQQVTLSCSPISGHRSVSWYQQTPGQGLQFLFEYFSETQRNKGNFPGRFSGRQFSNSRSEMNVSTLELGDSALYLCASSLFDRAEETQYFGPGTRLLVL.

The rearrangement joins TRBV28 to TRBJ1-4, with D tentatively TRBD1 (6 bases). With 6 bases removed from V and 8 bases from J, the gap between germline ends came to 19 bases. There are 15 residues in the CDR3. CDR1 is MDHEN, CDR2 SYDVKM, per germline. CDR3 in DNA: TGTGCCAGCAGGACCCCGCAGGGGCGCGGGGAAAAACTGTTTTTT. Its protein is CASRTPQGRGEKLFF.

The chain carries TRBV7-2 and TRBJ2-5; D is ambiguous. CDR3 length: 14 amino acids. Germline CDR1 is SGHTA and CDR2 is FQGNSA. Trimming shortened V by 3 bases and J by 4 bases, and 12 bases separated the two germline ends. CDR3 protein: CASSFRIWGETQYF. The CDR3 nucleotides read TGTGCCAGCAGCTTTCGGATCTGGGGAGAGACCCAGTACTTC.

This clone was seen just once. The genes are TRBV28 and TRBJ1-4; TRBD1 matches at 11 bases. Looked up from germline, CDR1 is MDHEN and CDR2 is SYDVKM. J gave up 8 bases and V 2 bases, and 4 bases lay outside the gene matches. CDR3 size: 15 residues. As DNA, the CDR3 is TGTGCCAGCAGTTTACCGGGACAGGGGGTCGAAAAACTGTTTTTT. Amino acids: CASSLPGQGVEKLFF.

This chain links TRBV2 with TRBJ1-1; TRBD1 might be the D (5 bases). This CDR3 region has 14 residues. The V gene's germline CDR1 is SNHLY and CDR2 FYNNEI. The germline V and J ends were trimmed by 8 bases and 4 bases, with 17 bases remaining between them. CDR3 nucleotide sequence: TGTGCCAGCTGCCGGGACTCAGGGCCCACTGAAGCTTTCTTT. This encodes CASCRDSGPTEAFF. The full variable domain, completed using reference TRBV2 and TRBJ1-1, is EPEVTQTPSHQVTQMGQEVILRCVPISNHLYFYWYRQILGQKVEFLVSFYNNEISEKSEIFDDQFSVERPDGSNFTLKIRSTKLEDSAMYFCASCRDSGPTEAFFGQGTRLTVV.

CDR3 DNA: TGTGCCAGCAGGCCAGGGAGTCTACTTTTAAACACCGGGGAGCTGTTTTTT. This gives the protein CASRPGSLLLNTGELFF. This chain uses TRBV7-2 with TRBJ2-2; D may correspond to TRBD1 or TRBD2 (5 bases each). The germline V and J ends were trimmed by 6 bases and 2 bases, with 19 bases remaining between them. The CDR3 runs to 17 residues. The V gene's germline CDR1 is SGHTA and CDR2 FQGNSA.

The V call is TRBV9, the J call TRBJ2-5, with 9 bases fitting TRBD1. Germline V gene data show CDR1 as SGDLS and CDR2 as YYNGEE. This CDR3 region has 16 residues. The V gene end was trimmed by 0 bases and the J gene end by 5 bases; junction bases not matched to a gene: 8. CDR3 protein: CASSVGMGQGGETQYF. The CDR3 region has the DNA TGTGCCAGCAGCGTAGGGATGGGACAGGGCGGCGAGACCCAGTACTTC.

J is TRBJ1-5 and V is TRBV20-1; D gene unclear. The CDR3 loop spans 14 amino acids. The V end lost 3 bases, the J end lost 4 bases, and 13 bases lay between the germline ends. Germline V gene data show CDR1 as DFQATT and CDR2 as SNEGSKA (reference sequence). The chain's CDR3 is CSASQGRANQPQHF. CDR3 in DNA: TGCAGTGCTAGTCAAGGCCGGGCGAATCAGCCCCAGCATTTT.

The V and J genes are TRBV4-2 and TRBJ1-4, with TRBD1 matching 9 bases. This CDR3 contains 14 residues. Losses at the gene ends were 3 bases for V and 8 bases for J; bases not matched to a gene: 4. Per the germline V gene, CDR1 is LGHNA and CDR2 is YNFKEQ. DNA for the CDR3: TGTGCCAGCAGCCAGACAGGGGGGCGCGAAAAACTGTTTTTT. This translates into CASSQTGGREKLFF.

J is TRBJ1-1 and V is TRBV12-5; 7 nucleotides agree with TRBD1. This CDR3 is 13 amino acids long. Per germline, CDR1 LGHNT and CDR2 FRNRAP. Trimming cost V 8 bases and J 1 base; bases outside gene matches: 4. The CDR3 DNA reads TGTGCTAGTAAGGGGGCTGGGAACACTGAAGCTTTCTTT. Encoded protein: CASKGAGNTEAFF.

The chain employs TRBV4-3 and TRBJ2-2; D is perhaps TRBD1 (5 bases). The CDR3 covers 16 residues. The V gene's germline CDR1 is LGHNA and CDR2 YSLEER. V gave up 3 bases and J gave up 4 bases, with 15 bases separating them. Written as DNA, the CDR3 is TGCGCCAGCAGCCAGCAAAGGGGTCTTAGCACCGGGGAGCTGTTTTTT. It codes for CASSQQRGLSTGELFF.

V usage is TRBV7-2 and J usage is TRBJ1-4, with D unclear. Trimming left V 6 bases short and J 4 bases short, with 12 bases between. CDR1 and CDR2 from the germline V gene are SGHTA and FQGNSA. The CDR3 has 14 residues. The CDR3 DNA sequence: TGTGCCAGCAGATCGGCCTCTCATAATGAAAAACTGTTTTTT. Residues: CASRSASHNEKLFF.

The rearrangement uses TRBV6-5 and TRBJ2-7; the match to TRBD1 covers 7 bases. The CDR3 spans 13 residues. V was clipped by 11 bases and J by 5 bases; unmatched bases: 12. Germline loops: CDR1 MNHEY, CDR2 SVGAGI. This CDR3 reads CAGKLQGGNEQYF. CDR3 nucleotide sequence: TGTGCCGGCAAACTACAAGGGGGCAACGAGCAGTACTTC.

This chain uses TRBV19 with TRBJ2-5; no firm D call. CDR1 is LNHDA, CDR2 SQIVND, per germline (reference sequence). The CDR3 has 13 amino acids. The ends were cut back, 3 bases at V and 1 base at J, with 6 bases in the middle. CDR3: CASSILGQETQYF. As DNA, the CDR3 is TGTGCCAGTAGTATTTTAGGCCAAGAGACCCAGTACTTC.